The 25 T cell receptor beta chains below come from one sample, sequenced in a study of blood T cell repertoires in COVID-19. Generated by immunoSEQ multiplex PCR, the TCRdb table keeps only in-frame clones and is missing some. Here the sample spans about 180,000 clones, 86% being singletons. Material: peripheral blood. These receptors were taken from a woman in her thirties with active or convalescent COVID-19.

V gene TRBV12-3 or TRBV12-4 combines with J gene TRBJ2-7; a possible D gene is TRBD1 (5 bases). Trimming took 5 bases from V and 3 from J, leaving 8 bases between them. The CDR3 extends over 12 amino acids. This CDR3 reads CASSPRGYEQYF. In DNA form, the CDR3 reads TGTGCCAGCAGTCCAAGGGGCTACGAGCAGTACTTC.

V usage is TRBV5-4 and J usage is TRBJ1-2; D possibly corresponds to TRBD1 (5 bases). There are 13 residues in the CDR3. CDR1 is SGHNT and CDR2 is YYREEE in the germline V gene (reference sequence). Trimming took 4 bases from V and 8 from J, leaving 15 bases between them. This CDR3 is CASSTSGIGGYTF. In DNA form, the CDR3 reads TGTGCCAGCAGCACCTCAGGGATTGGGGGCTACACCTTC.

This chain links TRBV19 with TRBJ2-1; 7 nucleotides agree with TRBD2. From germline, CDR1 is LNHDA and CDR2 SQIVND (reference sequence). The junction had 4 bases not matched to a gene; V was cut back by 3 bases and J by 2 bases. The CDR3 has 15 residues. The CDR3 loop reads CASSMGGGTYNEQFF. The CDR3 DNA is TGTGCCAGTAGTATGGGGGGGGGAACCTACAATGAGCAGTTCTTC.

The chain employs TRBV18 and TRBJ2-7; D may be TRBD1 (5 bases). Germline V gene sequence: CDR1 KGHSH, CDR2 LQKENI. The CDR3 sequence is 14 residues long. Trimming removed 5 bases from V and 2 bases from J, with 13 bases in between. CDR3 in amino acids: CASSGFNRPYEQYF. CDR3 nucleotides: TGTGCCAGCTCAGGTTTTAACAGGCCCTACGAGCAGTACTTC.

The chain has TRBV27 and TRBJ2-7; 7 bases agree with TRBD1. Germline-derived CDR1 and CDR2 are MNHEY and SMNVEV (reference sequence). Trimming removed 6 bases from V and 6 bases from J; junction bases left unmatched: 11. The CDR3 length is 14 residues. The CDR3 is CASRLQGTSPEQYF. The CDR3 coding sequence is TGTGCCAGCAGATTACAGGGGACCTCTCCCGAGCAGTACTTC.

The rearrangement joins TRBV7-9 to TRBJ2-3, with 11 nucleotides matching TRBD2. V lost 0 bases and J lost 0; bases outside the gene matches: 5. Per the germline V gene, CDR1 is SEHNR and CDR2 is FQNEAQ (reference sequence). This CDR3 is 18 amino acids long. The CDR3 protein is CASSLARASGGSTDTQYF. The CDR3 DNA is TGTGCCAGCAGCTTAGCGCGGGCTAGCGGGGGGAGCACAGATACGCAGTATTTT.

This clone appeared once. The chain links TRBV15 to TRBJ2-5; maybe TRBD1 (5 bases). The CDR3 length is 15 residues. Germline assignment: CDR1 LNHNV and CDR2 YYDKDF (reference sequence). Trimming left V 3 bases short and J 4 bases short, with 15 bases between. The CDR3 here is CATSRSGYSGETQYF. The CDR3 region has the DNA TGTGCCACCAGCAGGTCAGGGTACTCCGGAGAGACCCAGTACTTC.

The CDR3, as DNA: TGTGCCAGCAGCTCACAGAACGCCTACAATGAGCAGTTCTTC. Translation: CASSSQNAYNEQFF. The chain employs TRBV11-2 and TRBJ2-1; D unresolved. Germline V CDR1 and CDR2: SGHAT, FQNNGV. V was trimmed by 4 bases and J by 2 bases, leaving 9 bases between them. This CDR3 has 14 amino acids.

The rearrangement links TRBV13 to TRBJ2-1; TRBD2 agrees at 13 bases. Germline trimming cut 5 bases from V and 0 bases from J; bases unmatched to any gene: 7. The CDR3 sequence is 18 residues long. Germline V lookup: CDR1 PRHDT, CDR2 FYEKMQ (reference sequence). The CDR3 spells CASSPTSGGLSSYNEQFF. CDR3 nucleotide sequence: TGTGCCAGCAGCCCGACTAGCGGGGGGCTGAGCTCCTACAATGAGCAGTTCTTC.

The chain carries TRBV5-8 and TRBJ2-1; 9 bases map to TRBD2. This CDR3 is 16 amino acids long. Germline lookup yields CDR1 SGHTS and CDR2 YDEGEE. The trim removed 0 bases at V and 2 bases at J, leaving 3 bases unmatched. The CDR3 DNA is TGTGCCAGCAGCTTGGTGATAGCGGGAGCCTACAATGAGCAGTTCTTC. Its translation is CASSLVIAGAYNEQFF. Complete variable domain (other parts from reference TRBV5-8 and TRBJ2-1): EAGVTQSPTHLIKTRGQQATLRCSPISGHTSVYWYQQALGLGLQFLLWYDEGEERNRGNFPPRFSGRQFPNYSSELNVNALELEDSALYLCASSLVIAGAYNEQFFGPGTRLTVL.

The CDR3 coding sequence is TGTGCCAGCAGTTTACAGGTTAACTATGGCTACACCTTC. Amino acid sequence: CASSLQVNYGYTF. V and J are TRBV12-3 or TRBV12-4 and TRBJ1-2, with D unclear. Trimming pared 2 bases from V and 1 base from J, leaving 5 bases between. The CDR3 is made up of 13 amino acids.

The CDR3 DNA follows: TGTGCCAGCAGTTACTCTTCCCGGTTGGCGGATGGCTACACCTTC. Protein: CASSYSSRLADGYTF. The rearrangement joins TRBV6-5 to TRBJ1-2; D is unclear. Germline V gene sequence: CDR1 MNHEY, CDR2 SVGAGI. V was shortened by 0 bases and J by 6 bases, with 14 bases between the two germline ends. The CDR3 extends over 15 amino acids.

In DNA, the CDR3 is TGTGCCAGCAGCCAAGAAAGGGGGGGCCAAGAGACCCAGTACTTC. It yields the protein CASSQERGGQETQYF. The V gene is TRBV4-2, the J gene TRBJ2-5; the D gene is possibly TRBD2 (7 bases). Germline V gene sequence: CDR1 LGHNA, CDR2 YNFKEQ. Trimming took off 0 bases at V and 1 base at J, with 9 bases between the two ends. The CDR3 has 15 amino acids.

The chain is built from TRBV19 and TRBJ2-7; D may be TRBD2 (5 bases). Germline CDR1 LNHDA, CDR2 SQIVND (reference sequence). The V gene lost 4 bases and the J gene lost 9 bases, with 16 bases spanning the gap. This CDR3 is 13 amino acids long. The CDR3 sequence: CASSRGLELRQYF. The CDR3 coding sequence is TGTGCCAGTAGTAGAGGGCTGGAGCTGAGGCAGTACTTC.

This sequence joins TRBV2 and TRBJ2-1, with TRBD1 matching over 10 bases. This CDR3 comprises 15 residues. The V and J ends lost 7 bases and 7 bases, in that order; junction bases with no gene match: 10. Germline CDR1 reads SNHLY; CDR2 reads FYNNEI. In nucleotides, the CDR3 is TGTGCCAGCAATGTAAGGGGACAGGGGAAAAATGAGCAGTTCTTC. Its translation is CASNVRGQGKNEQFF.

The V and J genes are TRBV6-5 and TRBJ1-1; D uncertain. The CDR3 has 15 amino acids. CDR1 is MNHEY and CDR2 is SVGAGI in the germline V gene. The V gene lost 5 bases and the J gene lost 0 bases, with 13 bases spanning the gap. The CDR3 loop reads CASSRTVRLNTEAFF. As DNA, the CDR3 is TGTGCCAGCAGTAGAACGGTCAGGCTGAACACTGAAGCTTTCTTT.

The J gene is TRBJ2-4, the V gene TRBV5-5; 11 bases are shared with TRBD1. V shed 3 bases, J shed 7 bases, and the junction held 0 bases outside the gene matches. CDR1 SGHKS and CDR2 YYEKEE come from the germline V gene (reference sequence). This CDR3 contains 13 residues. This CDR3 is CASSWDRGNIQYF. CDR3 nucleotide sequence: TGTGCCAGCAGCTGGGACAGGGGGAACATTCAGTACTTC.

The V and J genes are TRBV18 and TRBJ2-3, with a possible D match to TRBD2 (5 bases). Germline loops: CDR1 KGHSH, CDR2 LQKENI. The CDR3 loop spans 15 amino acids. Trimming pared 2 bases from V and 4 bases from J, leaving 13 bases between. CDR3 sequence: CASSPYEGNADTQYF. CDR3 coding DNA: TGTGCCAGCTCACCATATGAGGGAAATGCAGATACGCAGTATTTT.

This clone appeared once. This sequence joins TRBV6-6 and TRBJ2-7, with 8 bases identical to TRBD1. CDR3 length: 18 amino acids. Trimming removed 5 bases from V and 5 bases from J; junction bases left unmatched: 20. Germline V gene sequence: CDR1 MNHNY, CDR2 SVGAGI (reference sequence). The CDR3 DNA reads TGTGCCAGCAGTCAGGCCGACATGGGGACAGGAGGGCGGAACGAGCAGTACTTC. The encoded protein is CASSQADMGTGGRNEQYF.

CDR3 sequence (DNA): TGCGCCAGCAGCTTGGCATCCGCGAGACAGGGAAATTCACCCCTCCACTTT. It translates to CASSLASARQGNSPLHF. V usage is TRBV5-1 and J usage is TRBJ1-6; TRBD1 agrees at 7 bases. V gave up 0 bases and J gave up 7 bases; unmatched junction bases: 10. Germline V lookup: CDR1 SGHRS, CDR2 YFSETQ. This CDR3 has 17 amino acids. Together with reference TRBV5-1 and TRBJ1-6, the CDR3 gives the full variable domain: KAGVTQTPRYLIKTRGQQVTLSCSPISGHRSVSWYQQTPGQGLQFLFEYFSETQRNKGNFPGRFSGRQFSNSRSEMNVSTLELGDSALYLCASSLASARQGNSPLHFGNGTRLTVT.

This sequence joins TRBV9 and TRBJ2-1; 7 nucleotides agree with TRBD2. This CDR3 has 16 residues. In germline, CDR1 is SGDLS, CDR2 YYNGEE. Losses at the gene ends were 3 bases for V and 0 bases for J; bases not matched to a gene: 6. The CDR3 sequence is CASSGASGGSYNEQFF. In nucleotides, the CDR3 is TGTGCCAGCAGCGGCGCTTCGGGGGGCTCCTACAATGAGCAGTTCTTC.

J is TRBJ2-3 and V is TRBV12-3 or TRBV12-4; D is perhaps TRBD1 (6 bases). This CDR3 is 13 amino acids long. V shed 5 bases and J shed 14 bases, with 20 bases lying between them. In nucleotides, the CDR3 is TGTGCCAGCAGTATAGAGGGAGTAGGGGGTCTGTATTTT. This sequence encodes CASSIEGVGGLYF.

The chain has TRBV2 and TRBJ1-2; 8 bases are a match to TRBD1. This CDR3 is built from 13 residues. Germline lookup yields CDR1 SNHLY and CDR2 FYNNEI. V dropped 9 bases and J dropped 3; count of bases not matched to a gene: 6. The CDR3 region has the DNA TGTGCCAGTCGCAGGGGGCCGGACTATGGCTACACCTTC. Its protein is CASRRGPDYGYTF.

The chain uses TRBV9 and TRBJ2-1; the match to TRBD1 covers 7 bases. The CDR3 has 15 amino acids. Germline V gives CDR1 SGDLS, CDR2 YYNGEE. The V gene end was trimmed by 2 bases and the J gene end by 5 bases; junction bases not matched to a gene: 7. The DNA for the CDR3 is TGTGCCAGCAGCGTCCATCCCCAGGGGGACAATGAGCAGTTCTTC. Translated, it gives CASSVHPQGDNEQFF.

V usage is TRBV9 and J usage is TRBJ2-7; weak D call: TRBD1 (5 bases). The length of the CDR3 is 15 residues. Germline-derived CDR1 and CDR2 are SGDLS and YYNGEE. Trimming removed 0 bases at V and 3 bases at J, with 13 bases between. The CDR3 DNA follows: TGTGCCAGCAGCGTAGTCCCAGGGCAAATCTACGAGCAGTACTTC. It translates to CASSVVPGQIYEQYF.